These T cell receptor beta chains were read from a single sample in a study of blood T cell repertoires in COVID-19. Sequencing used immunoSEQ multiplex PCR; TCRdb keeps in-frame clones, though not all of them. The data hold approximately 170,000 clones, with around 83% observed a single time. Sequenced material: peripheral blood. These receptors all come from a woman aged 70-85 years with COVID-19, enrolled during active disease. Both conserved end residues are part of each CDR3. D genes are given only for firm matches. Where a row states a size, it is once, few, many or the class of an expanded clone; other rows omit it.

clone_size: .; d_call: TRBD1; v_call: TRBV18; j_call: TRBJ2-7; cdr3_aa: CASSPTGGDSYEQYF; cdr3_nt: TGTGCCAGCTCACCTACAGGGGGCGACTCCTACGAGCAGTACTTC
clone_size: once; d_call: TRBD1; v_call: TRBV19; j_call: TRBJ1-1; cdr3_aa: CASSSLTGEAEAFF; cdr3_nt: TGTGCCAGTAGTAGCCTGACAGGGGAGGCTGAAGCTTTCTTT
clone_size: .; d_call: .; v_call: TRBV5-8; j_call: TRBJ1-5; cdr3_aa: CASSRWGGDQPQHF; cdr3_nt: TGTGCCAGCAGCCGATGGGGGGGCGATCAGCCCCAGCATTTT
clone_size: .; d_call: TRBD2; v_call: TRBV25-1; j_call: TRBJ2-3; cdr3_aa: CASRIIGRAHTQYF; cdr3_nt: TGTGCCAGCAGAATTATCGGGAGGGCCCATACGCAGTATTTT
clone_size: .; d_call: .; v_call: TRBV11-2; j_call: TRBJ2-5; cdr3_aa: CASSLDPRGTQYF; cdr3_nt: TGTGCCAGCAGCTTAGATCCAAGGGGGACCCAGTACTTC
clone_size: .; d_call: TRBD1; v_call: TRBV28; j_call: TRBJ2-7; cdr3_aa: CASSLTGQGNEQYF; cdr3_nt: TGTGCCAGCAGTTTAACGGGACAGGGGAACGAGCAGTACTTC
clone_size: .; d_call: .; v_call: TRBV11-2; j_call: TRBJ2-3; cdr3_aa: CASRLFTDTQYF; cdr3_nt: TGTGCCAGCAGACTATTCACAGATACGCAGTATTTT
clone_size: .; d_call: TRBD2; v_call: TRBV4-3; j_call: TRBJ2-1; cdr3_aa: CASSLQRELGNEQFF; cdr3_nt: TGCGCCAGCAGCCTGCAGCGGGAGTTAGGCAATGAGCAGTTCTTC
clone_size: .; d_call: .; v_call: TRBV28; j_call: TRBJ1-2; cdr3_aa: CASSLYGRVGGYTF; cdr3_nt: TGTGCCAGCAGTTTATACGGCAGGGTAGGAGGCTACACCTTC
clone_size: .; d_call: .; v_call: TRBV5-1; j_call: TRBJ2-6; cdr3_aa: CASSLLTGANVLTF; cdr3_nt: TGCGCCAGCAGCTTGTTAACTGGGGCCAACGTCCTGACTTTC
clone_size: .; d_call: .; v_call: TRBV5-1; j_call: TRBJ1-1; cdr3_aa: CASSLERGGNTEAFF; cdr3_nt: TGCGCCAGCAGCTTGGAAAGGGGGGGCAACACTGAAGCTTTCTTT
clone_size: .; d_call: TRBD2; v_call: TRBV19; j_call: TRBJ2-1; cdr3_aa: CASLPGTSGSSYNEQFF; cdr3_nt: TGTGCCAGTTTGCCCGGGACTAGCGGAAGCTCCTACAATGAGCAGTTCTTC
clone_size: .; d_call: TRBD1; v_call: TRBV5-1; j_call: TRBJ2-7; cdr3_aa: CASSPDRALTYEQYF; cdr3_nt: TGCGCCAGCAGCCCTGACAGGGCGCTCACCTACGAGCAGTACTTC
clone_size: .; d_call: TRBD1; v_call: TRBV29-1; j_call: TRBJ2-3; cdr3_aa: CSVEDTDRGADTQYF; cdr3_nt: TGCAGCGTTGAAGATACGGACAGGGGCGCAGATACGCAGTATTTT